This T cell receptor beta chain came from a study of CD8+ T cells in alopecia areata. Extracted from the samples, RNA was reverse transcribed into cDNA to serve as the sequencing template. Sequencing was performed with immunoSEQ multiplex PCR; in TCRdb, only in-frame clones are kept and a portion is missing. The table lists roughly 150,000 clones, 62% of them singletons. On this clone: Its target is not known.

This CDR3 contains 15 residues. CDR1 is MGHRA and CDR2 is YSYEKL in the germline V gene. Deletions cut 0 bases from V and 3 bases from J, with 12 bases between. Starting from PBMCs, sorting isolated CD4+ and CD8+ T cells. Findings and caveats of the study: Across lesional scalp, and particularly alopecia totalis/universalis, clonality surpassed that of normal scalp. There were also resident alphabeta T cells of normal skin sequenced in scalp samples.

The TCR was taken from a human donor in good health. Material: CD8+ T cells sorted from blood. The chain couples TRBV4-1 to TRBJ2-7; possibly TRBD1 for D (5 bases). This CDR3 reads CASSQEVSGLYEQYF. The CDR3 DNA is TGCGCCAGCAGCCAAGAGGTTTCAGGGCTCTACGAGCAGTACTTC.